This T cell receptor beta chain was identified during a study of shared clonotypes between healthy human individuals (TCRdb year 2020). A note on the overall study: A few men and a couple of women, aged 18 to 49 years, made up the cohort. For each donor, CD4 naive and CD4 memory were each given three plates, CD8 naive was given two plates, and CD8 memory was given one plate. To estimate repertoire size and how much clonotypes are shared between individuals, the study performed deep sequencing of blood TCR repertoires from roughly five healthy adults. Different laboratories and diverse techniques were used to prepare libraries and sequence TCR repertoires, to increase sequencing depth and limit assay-specific biases. Each donor's leukapheresis produced roughly between about 0.85 and 10 billion PBMCs.

General study outcomes and caveats: Because the study included a small number of donors, the genetic and exposure-history diversity represented was limited. Sampling was restricted to blood, and TCR repertoires in tissues likely differ from the TCR repertoires found in blood. Higher generation probabilities were observed for clonotypes shared by all four sorted-subset donors than for non-shared clonotypes. Larger estimated clonotype richness was generally found for naive subsets than for memory subsets. Even with the large sequencing depth, rarefaction of the sorted-subset datasets indicated that sequencing was incomplete. Based on pairwise subsampling, the degree of clonotype sharing among donors was expected to be affected by sequencing depth. Sharing across a few donors was observed for approximately 5% of naive CD4, 3.5% of naive CD8, about 2.3% of memory CD4, and around 0.4% of memory CD8 clonotypes.

Spanning cysteine to phenylalanine, the CDR3 consists of 14 amino acids. Only the CDR3 DNA stays, 42 bases, in frame from base 1. CDR1 and CDR2 are read off the germline V gene (reference sequence) as LNHDA and SQIVND. V loses 1 base of germline sequence and J loses 3 bases, and the interval between the two ends is 10 bases. Donors were healthy HIV-negative adults with no recently reported acute infections or vaccinations. Every donor was a Caucasian adult residing in Nashville, Tennessee, USA. CD4+ T cells were enriched by magnetic negative selection, after which naive cells were positively selected on CD45RA and the negative fraction was taken as the memory subset. After blood collection by leukapheresis, PBMCs were isolated using Ficoll-Histopaque density gradient centrifugation and then cryopreserved in the vapor phase of liquid nitrogen. Purity and quantity of every magnetically sorted T cell population were checked by analytical flow cytometry. Genomic DNA was isolated from every sorted fraction and measured by UV absorbance on a Nanodrop 2000c.

About this clone: The clone's antigen remains unknown. No much larger clonotype is one base removed from it; base qualities were not supplied.

Using the deep immunoSEQ assay, multiplex PCR amplified TCR CDR3 regions from genomic DNA. Extracted genomic DNA from each cell subset was spread evenly across all wells of several immunoSEQ 96-well plates, with each plate serving as a replicate. For sorted subsets, each replicate PCR was loaded with approximately 200 ng genomic DNA, equivalent to approximately 27,000 T cell genomes. Purified libraries were measured with a Qubit 3.0 fluorometer, size-checked on a Bioanalyzer 2100, and measured again with the KAPA Library Quantification kit. Every immunoSEQ 96-well plate was sequenced on a separate single-read 150-cycle Illumina NextSeq 550 flow cell. Per the authors' processing: The immunoSEQ output contained only junctional sequences without quality scores, so filtering could not match that applied to full-length reads. To assign V/J genes and CDR3, sequences were annotated using PyIR, a Python wrapper for IgBLAST v1.9, with IMGT germline references. Reads with weak V/J assignments (E-value above 1e-6), missing CDR3, stop codons, out-of-frame junctions, or ambiguous translated residues were removed. V3J clonotypes were defined by identical inferred V gene, J gene, and CDR3 amino acid sequence. To compute the percentage overlap between repertoires, the number of shared unique clonotypes was divided by the size of the smaller repertoire. Three approaches were used to assess repertoire richness: RTK rarefaction, the Chao1 estimator, and Recon v2.1 estimates of unobserved clonotypes. OLGA was used to compute generation probabilities for all TCRbeta clonotypes that the gDNA method yielded from a handful of donors. TCRdb stores this immuneACCESS table with in-frame sequences only. Part of the clones is absent; in the studies checked, under half of the shortfall reflects unresolved V genes, and no reason is known for the rest. Clone size and V and J calls were adopted from that table, with D and trimming inferred from the DNA. This sample lists some 2,000,000 clones; around 95% were detected once. Roughly 0.13% of the sample belongs to the ten largest clones.

The TCR sequence derives from a man between 18 and 29 years old in good health. Sequenced: naive CD4+ T cells sorted from blood. This specimen's cell subset or site label, per the study, means: CD45RA+ positively selected. The rearrangement combines TRBV19 with TRBJ2-7; D gene: possibly TRBD2, on 6 matching bases. CDR3 reads: CASSIAYGGYEQYF. The base sequence is TGTGCCAGTAGTATAGCGTACGGGGGCTACGAGCAGTACTTC. With all but the CDR3 taken from the reference TRBV19 and TRBJ2-7 genes, the full variable domain is: DGGITQSPKYLFRKEGQNVTLSCEQNLNHDAMYWYRQDPGQGLRLIYYSQIVNDFQKGDIAEGYSVSREKKESFPLTVTSAQKNPTAFYLCASSIAYGGYEQYFGPGTRLTVT.